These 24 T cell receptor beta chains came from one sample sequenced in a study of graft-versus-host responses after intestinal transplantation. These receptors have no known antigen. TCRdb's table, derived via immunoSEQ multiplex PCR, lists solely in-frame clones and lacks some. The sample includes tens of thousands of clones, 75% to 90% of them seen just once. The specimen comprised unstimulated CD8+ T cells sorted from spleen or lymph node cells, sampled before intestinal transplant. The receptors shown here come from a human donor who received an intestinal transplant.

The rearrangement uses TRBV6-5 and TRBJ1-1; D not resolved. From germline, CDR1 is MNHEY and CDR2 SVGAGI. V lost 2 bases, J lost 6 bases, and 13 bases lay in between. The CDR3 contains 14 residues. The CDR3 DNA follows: TGTGCCAGCAGTTACAACCAAGGGTTAGCTGAAGCTTTCTTT. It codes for CASSYNQGLAEAFF.

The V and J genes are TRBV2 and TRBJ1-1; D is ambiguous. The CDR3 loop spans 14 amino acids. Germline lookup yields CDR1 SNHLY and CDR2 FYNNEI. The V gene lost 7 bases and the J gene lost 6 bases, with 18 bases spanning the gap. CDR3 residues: CASTPASGGPEAFF. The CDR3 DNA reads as TGTGCCAGCACCCCGGCCAGTGGCGGGCCTGAAGCTTTCTTT.

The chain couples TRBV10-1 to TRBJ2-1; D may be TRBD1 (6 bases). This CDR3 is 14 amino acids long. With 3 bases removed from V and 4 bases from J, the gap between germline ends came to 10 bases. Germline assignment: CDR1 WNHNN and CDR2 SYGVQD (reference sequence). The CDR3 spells CASSEGGPYNEQFF. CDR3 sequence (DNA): TGCGCCAGCAGTGAAGGGGGACCATACAATGAGCAGTTCTTC.

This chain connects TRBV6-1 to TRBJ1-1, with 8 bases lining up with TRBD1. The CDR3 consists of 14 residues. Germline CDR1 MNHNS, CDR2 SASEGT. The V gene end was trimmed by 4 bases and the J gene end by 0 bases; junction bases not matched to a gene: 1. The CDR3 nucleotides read TGTGCCAGCAGTGGACAGGGGCTGAACACTGAAGCTTTCTTT. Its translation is CASSGQGLNTEAFF.

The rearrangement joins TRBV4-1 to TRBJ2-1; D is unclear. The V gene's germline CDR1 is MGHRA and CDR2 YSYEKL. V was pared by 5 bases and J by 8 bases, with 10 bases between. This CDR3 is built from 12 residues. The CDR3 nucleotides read TGCGCCAGCAGCTCGACTGTCGATGAGCAGTTCTTC. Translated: CASSSTVDEQFF.

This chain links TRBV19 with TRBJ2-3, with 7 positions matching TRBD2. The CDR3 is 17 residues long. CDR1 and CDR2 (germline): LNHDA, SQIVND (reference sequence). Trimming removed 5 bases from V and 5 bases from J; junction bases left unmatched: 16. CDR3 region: CASSPPSGGGGGDTQYF. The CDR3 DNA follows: TGTGCCAGTAGTCCTCCCTCTGGGGGGGGAGGAGGAGATACGCAGTATTTT.

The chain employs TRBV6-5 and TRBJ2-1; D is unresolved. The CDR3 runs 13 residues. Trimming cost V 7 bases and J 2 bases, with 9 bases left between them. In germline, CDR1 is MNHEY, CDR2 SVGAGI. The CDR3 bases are TGTGCCAGCACCCCAGGCCCCTACAATGAGCAGTTCTTC. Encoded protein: CASTPGPYNEQFF.

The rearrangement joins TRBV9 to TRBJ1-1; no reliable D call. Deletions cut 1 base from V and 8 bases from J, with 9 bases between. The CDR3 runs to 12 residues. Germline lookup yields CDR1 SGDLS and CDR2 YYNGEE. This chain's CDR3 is CASSVMEAEAFF. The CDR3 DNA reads TGTGCCAGCAGCGTAATGGAGGCCGAAGCTTTCTTT.

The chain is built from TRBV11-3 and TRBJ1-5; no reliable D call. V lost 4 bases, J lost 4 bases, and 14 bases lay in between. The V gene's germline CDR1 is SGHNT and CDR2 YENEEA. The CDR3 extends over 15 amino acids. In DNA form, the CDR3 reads TGTGCCAGCAGCTCGCCGGGATTCCCTAATCAGCCCCAGCATTTT. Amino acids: CASSSPGFPNQPQHF.

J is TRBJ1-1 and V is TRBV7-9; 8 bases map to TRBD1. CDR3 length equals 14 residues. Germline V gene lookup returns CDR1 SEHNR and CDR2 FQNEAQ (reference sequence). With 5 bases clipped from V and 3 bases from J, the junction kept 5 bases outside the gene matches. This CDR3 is CASSPRQGYTEAFF. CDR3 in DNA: TGTGCCAGCAGCCCTAGACAGGGGTACACTGAAGCTTTCTTT.

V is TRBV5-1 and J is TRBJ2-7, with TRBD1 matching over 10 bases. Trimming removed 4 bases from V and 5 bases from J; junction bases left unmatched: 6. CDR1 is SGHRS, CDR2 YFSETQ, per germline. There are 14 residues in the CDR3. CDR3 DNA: TGCGCCAGCAGCCTAGGACAGGGGGGTGACGAGCAGTACTTC. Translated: CASSLGQGGDEQYF.

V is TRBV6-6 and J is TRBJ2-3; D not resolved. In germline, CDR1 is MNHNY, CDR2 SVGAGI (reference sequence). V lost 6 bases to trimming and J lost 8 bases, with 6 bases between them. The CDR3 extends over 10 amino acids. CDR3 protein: CASSLGTQYF. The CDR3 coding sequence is TGTGCCAGCAGCCTAGGTACGCAGTATTTT.

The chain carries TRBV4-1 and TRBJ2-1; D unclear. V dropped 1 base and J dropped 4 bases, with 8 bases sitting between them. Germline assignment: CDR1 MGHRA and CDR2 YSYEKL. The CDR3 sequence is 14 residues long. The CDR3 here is CASSQASSYNEQFF. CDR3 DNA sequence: TGCGCCAGCAGCCAAGCTTCTAGTTACAATGAGCAGTTCTTC.

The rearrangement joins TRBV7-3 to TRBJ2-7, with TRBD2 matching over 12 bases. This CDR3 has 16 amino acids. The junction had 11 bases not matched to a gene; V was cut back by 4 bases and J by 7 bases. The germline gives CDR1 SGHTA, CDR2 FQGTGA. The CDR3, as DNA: TGTGCCAGCAGCTCCCCTAGCGGGAGGGCGAGGTGGGAGCAGTACTTC. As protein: CASSSPSGRARWEQYF.

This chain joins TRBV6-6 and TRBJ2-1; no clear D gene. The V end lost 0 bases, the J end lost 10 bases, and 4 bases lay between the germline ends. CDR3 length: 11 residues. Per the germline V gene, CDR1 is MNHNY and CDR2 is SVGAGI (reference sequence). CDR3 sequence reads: CASSYSHEQFF. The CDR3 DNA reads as TGTGCCAGCAGTTACTCACACGAGCAGTTCTTC.

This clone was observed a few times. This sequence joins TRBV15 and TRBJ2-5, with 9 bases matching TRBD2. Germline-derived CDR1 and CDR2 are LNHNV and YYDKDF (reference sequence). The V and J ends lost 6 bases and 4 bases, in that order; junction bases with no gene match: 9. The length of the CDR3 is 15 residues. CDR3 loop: CATRVGGRGTETQYF. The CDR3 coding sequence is TGTGCCACCAGGGTTGGCGGGAGGGGCACAGAGACCCAGTACTTC.

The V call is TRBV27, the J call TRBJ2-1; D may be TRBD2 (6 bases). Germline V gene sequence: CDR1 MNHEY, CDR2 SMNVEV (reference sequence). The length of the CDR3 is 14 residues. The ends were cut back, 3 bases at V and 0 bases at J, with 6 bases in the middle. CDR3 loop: CASSFGSSYNEQFF. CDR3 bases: TGTGCCAGCAGTTTCGGGAGCTCCTACAATGAGCAGTTCTTC.

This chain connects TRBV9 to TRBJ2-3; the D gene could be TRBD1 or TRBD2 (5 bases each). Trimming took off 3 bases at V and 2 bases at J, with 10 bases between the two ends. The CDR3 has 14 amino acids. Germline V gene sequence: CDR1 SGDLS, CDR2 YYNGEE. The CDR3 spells CASSARGDTDTQYF. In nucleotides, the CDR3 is TGTGCCAGCAGCGCACGGGGCGACACAGATACGCAGTATTTT.

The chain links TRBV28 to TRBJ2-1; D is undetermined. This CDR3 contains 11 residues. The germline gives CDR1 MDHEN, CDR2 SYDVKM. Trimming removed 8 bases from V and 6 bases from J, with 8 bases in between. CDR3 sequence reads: CASHSANEQFF. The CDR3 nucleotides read TGTGCCAGCCACAGTGCCAATGAGCAGTTCTTC.

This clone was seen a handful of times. CDR3 sequence reads: CASMPRGGWREQYF. The CDR3 nucleotides are TGTGCCAGCATGCCTCGGGGGGGGTGGCGCGAGCAGTACTTC. The V and J genes are TRBV27 and TRBJ2-7, with TRBD2 matching 8 bases. The CDR3 covers 14 residues. Germline assignment: CDR1 MNHEY and CDR2 SMNVEV (reference sequence). V lost 7 bases and J lost 6; bases outside the gene matches: 11.

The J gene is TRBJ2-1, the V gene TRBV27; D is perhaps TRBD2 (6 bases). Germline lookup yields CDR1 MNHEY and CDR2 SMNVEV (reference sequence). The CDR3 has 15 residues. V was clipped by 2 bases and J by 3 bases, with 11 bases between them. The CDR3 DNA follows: TGTGCCAGCAGTTTAGGCGGGGCCTTCTACAATGAGCAGTTCTTC. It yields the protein CASSLGGAFYNEQFF.

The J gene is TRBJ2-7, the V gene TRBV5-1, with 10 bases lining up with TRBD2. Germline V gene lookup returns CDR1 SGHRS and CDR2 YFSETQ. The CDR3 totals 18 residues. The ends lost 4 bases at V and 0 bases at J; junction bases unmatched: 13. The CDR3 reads CASSPGTSVRTISYEQYF. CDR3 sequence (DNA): TGCGCCAGCAGCCCCGGGACTAGCGTTAGGACCATCTCCTACGAGCAGTACTTC.

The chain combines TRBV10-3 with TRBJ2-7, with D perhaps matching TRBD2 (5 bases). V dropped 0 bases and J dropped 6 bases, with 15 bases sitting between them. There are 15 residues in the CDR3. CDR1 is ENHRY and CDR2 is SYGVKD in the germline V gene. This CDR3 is CAISESWVSVGEQYF. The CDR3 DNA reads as TGTGCCATCAGTGAGTCGTGGGTTAGCGTGGGCGAGCAGTACTTC.

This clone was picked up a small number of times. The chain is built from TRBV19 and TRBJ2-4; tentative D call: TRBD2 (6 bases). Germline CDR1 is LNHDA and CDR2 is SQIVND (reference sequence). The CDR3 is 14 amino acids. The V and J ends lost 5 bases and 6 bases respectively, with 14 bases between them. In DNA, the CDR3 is TGTGCCAGTAGTCCTTCCGGGACTTTAAACATTCAGTACTTC. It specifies CASSPSGTLNIQYF.